Below, one TCR beta chain is given with its context. This clonotype showed up just a few times. Its recognized antigen is unknown. There are no base qualities to consult, and no much larger clone falls within one base. From the cysteine through the phenylalanine, the CDR3 covers 13 amino acids. Only CDR3 DNA remains: 39 bases, in frame from the first base. Trimming removed 5 bases from V and 5 bases from J, leaving 15 bases between the germline ends. The germline V gene (reference sequence) gives CDR1 as GTSNPN and CDR2 as SVGIG. This sample is part of a study of response to subunit inactivated influenza vaccine (dated by TCRdb to the late 2010s). Study-wide context: Deep quantitative T cell receptor repertoire profiling was used in the study to track responses to a trivalent subunit inactivated influenza vaccine. Results the study describes overall, beyond this receptor: It was suggested by the authors that each seasonal influenza vaccination may recruit only a limited number of new T cells.

The library was made by RT-PCR. This sample was sequenced with an Illumina HiSeq 2500. Through fastp at Q25 and MiXCR, TCRdb rebuilt clones from the public reads, retaining in-frame beta chains. Each entry merges the rows of one CDR3 protein and shows their most common DNA and genes. Across this sample there are about 780,000 distinct CDR3 sequences, with around a sixth seen only once. The ten largest clonotypes hold roughly a tenth of the sample. The material was PBMCs from blood, obtained roughly 5 days after vaccination. The TCR was taken from a man aged 50-59 years who received an inactivated influenza vaccine. Donor details come from another sample of the same person, matched by shared clones. The sequence is built from TRBV30 and TRBJ1-1; matching of 5 bases hints at TRBD1 as the D gene. The CDR3 region: CAWSLMGETEAFF. The bases read TGTGCCTGGTCCCTTATGGGGGAGACTGAAGCTTTCTTT.